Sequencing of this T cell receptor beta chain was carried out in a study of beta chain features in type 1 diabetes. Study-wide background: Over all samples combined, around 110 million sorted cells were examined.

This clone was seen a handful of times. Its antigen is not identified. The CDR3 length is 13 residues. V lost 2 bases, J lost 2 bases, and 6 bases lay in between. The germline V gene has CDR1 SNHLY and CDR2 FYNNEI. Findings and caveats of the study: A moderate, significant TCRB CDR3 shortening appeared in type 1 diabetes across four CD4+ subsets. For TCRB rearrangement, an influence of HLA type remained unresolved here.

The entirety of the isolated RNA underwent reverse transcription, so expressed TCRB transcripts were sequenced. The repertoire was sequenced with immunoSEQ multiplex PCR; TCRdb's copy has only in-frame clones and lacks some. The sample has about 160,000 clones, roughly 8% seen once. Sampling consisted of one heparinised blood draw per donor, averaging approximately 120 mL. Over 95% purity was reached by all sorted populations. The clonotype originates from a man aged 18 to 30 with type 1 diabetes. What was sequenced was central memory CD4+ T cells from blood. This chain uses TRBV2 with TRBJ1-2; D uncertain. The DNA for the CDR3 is TGTGCCAGCAGTGAACCTGAGAACTATGGCTACACCTTC. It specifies CASSEPENYGYTF.